The T cell receptor beta chain described here comes from a study of CXCR3-negative and CXCR3-positive naive CD8 T cells (dated by TCRdb to the late 2010s). The study in broad terms: In total, about 135 million TRB reads were obtained, or roughly 1.5 +/- 0.3 million reads per library. TRBV-TRBJ cluster analysis included naive subsets from 5 donors and memory cells from 3 donors. Data from roughly eleven donors, pooled across two independent experiments, went into the diversity and physicochemical repertoire analyses. Study-wide findings and limitations: Both naive subsets had comparably high repertoire diversity, while memory CD8+ T cells had much lower repertoire diversity. Within the same donor, TRBV-TRBJ usage looked similar between naive CXCR3-negative and CXCR3-positive cells, but memory cells had distinct patterns. Freshly isolated PBMCs were used for most assays because CXCR3 expression went down partially after cryopreservation. Because surface CD5, which has been linked to self-reactivity in mice, was comparable between naive subsets, TCR interaction strength was also inferred from TRB CDR3 physicochemical properties. Compared with CXCR3-negative naive cells, CXCR3-positive naive cells had TRB CDR3s with higher hydrophobicity (lower Kidera factor 4), lower energy, and higher strength and volume indices.

For every CD8+ T cell subset, a few hundred thousand cells were flow-sorted straight into RLT lysis buffer, and each subset was sorted in triplicate. Naive CD8+ T cells were defined stringently as CD45RO-CCR7+CD27+CD95- to exclude memory contaminants. Standard density gradient centrifugation was used to isolate peripheral blood mononuclear cells from buffy coats. A FACSAria III was used to flow-sort naive CXCR3-negative and CXCR3-positive CD8+ T cells. Total RNA was extracted from sorted cells with an RNeasy Mini Kit. The sequencer listed for this sample is NextSeq 550. The Human TCR Profiling Kit (MiLaboratory) was used to make UMI-labeled 5' RACE TRB cDNA libraries. The full amount of extracted RNA was used for cDNA synthesis, and the full amount of resulting cDNA was used for PCR amplification. Libraries were prepared in parallel using an identical number of PCR cycles. The original pipeline was this. MIGEC and MiXCR extracted about 50,000 +/- 10,000 unique UMI-labeled TRB cDNA molecules per library, requiring at least two reads per UMI. Each library averaged roughly 36,000 +/- 9,600 functional in-frame TRB CDR3 nucleotide clonotypes without stop codons. After each sample was downsampled to 5000 UMI-labeled TRB molecules, VDJtools was used to calculate diversity metrics such as normalized Shannon-Wiener and Chao1. VDJtools computed clonotype-size-weighted physicochemical properties of the central five CDR3 residues: interaction energy, strength, volume and Kidera factor 4. Based on TCRdb reprocessing of the reads, there is one entry per CDR3 protein sequence, and DNA is missing. TCRdb's processing, not the authors', yielded these V and J calls. This sample's table has entries for 100,000 to 150,000 distinct CDR3 sequences. The top ten clonotypes cover 0.5% to 0.75% of the sample.

Based on the germline V gene (reference sequence), the CDR1 and CDR2 sequences are DFQATT and SNEGSKA. The CDR3 contains 15 residues, cysteine and phenylalanine counted. There is no recorded DNA. Remarks on this clonotype: The target of this receptor is not known.

The chain is made from TRBV20-1 and TRBJ2-4; TCRdb's D call of TRBD2 is untestable without DNA. Input material: naive CXCR3+ CD8+ T cells from blood. Explained via the paper, the cell subset or site label denotes: CD45RO-CCR7+CD27+CD95- naive CD8+ T cells expressing CXCR3 (TNR3+). This clonotype originated in a human donor in good health. Some clones in this sample may be carry-over from other donors' samples. The CDR3 in this case is CSATGVEGNQGIQYF.